This TCR beta chain was recovered during a study of PD-L1 blockade in urothelial cancer. Across the study: In the patient group, about 90% of the roughly 30 were males with bladder-origin urothelial cancer. There were a median of about 140,000 T cells in blood samples. Study-level results: Tumor-associated blood clones were expanded more by durable-benefit patients at 3 weeks.

The time point is: pretreatment peripheral blood. PCRs were each spiked with synthetic TCR analog templates. Sequenced by immunoSEQ multiplex PCR; TCRdb stores in-frame clones only, minus some. The sample holds some 74,000 clones, 85% seen once. Looked up from germline, CDR1 is KGHSH and CDR2 is LQKENI. The V segment lost 3 bases and the J segment 8 bases; nucleotides outside the gene matches: 4. The CDR3 is made up of 13 amino acids. Details on this clone: Its specificity is not known.

J is TRBJ1-5 and V is TRBV18, with 7 bases aligning to TRBD1. Specimen: PBMCs, collected around atezolizumab (anti-PD-L1) treatment. The sequence came from a man aged 35 to 55 with urothelial cancer. This chain's CDR3 is CASSPPGGKPQHF. The CDR3 DNA reads TGTGCCAGCTCACCCCCAGGGGGGAAGCCCCAGCATTTT.